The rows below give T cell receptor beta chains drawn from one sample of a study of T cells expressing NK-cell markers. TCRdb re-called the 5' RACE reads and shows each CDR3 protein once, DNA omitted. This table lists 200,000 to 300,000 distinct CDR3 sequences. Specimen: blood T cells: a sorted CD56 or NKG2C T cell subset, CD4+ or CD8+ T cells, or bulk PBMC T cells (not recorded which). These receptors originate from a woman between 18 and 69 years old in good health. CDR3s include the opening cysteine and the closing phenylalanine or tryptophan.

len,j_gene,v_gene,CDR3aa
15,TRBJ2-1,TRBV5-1,CASREGTGLHNEQFF
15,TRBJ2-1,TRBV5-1,CASSEGPSSYNEQFF
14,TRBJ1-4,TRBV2,CASKNRGTNEKLFF
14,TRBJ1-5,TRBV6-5,CASSYGAGDQPQHF
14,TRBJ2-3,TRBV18,CASSSQGSTDTQYF
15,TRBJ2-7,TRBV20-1,CSATDRTGGPYEQYF
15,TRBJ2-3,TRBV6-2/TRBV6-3,CASIEGWRGTDTQYF
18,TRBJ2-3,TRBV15,CATSSGLGDRYSTDTQYF
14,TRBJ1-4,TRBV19,CASSIGGDVEKLFF
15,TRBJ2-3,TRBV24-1,CATATQGTSTDTQYF
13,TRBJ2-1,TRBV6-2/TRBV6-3,CASSLMTLNEQFF
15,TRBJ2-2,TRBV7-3,CASSFGGENTGELFF
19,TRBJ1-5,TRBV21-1,CASSKGDQPTVTKNQPQHF
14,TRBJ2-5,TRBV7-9,CASSQPGREETQYF
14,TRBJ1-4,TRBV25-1,CASSGTLGNEKLFF
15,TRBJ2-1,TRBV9,CASSPRTSGLAEQFF
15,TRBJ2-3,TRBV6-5,CASSSTQTSPDTQYF
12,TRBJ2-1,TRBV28,CASSLTTGWQFF
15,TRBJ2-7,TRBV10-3,CAISERGTGSYEQYF
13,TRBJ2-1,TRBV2,CASRTERYNEQFF
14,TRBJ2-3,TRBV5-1,CASSVQRGADTQYF
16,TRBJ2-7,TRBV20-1,CSADSGDSSYSYEQYF
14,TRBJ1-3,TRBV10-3,CAISESGQGTAIYF
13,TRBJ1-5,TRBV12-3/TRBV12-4,CASSRGQGQPQHF
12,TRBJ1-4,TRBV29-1,CSVRTGREKLFF
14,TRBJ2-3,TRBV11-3,CASSRDGSTDTQYF
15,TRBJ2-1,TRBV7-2,CASSFLRGQGPEQFF
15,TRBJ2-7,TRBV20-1,CSASDLLAGIYEQYF
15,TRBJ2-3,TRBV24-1,CATSDFRQRTDTQYF
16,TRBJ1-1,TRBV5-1,CASSLAGNRANTEAFF
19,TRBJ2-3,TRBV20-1,CSASGSGTSGRKGADTQYF
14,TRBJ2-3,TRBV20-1,CSAYLKRGADTQYF
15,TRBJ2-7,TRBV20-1,CSASVWGARPSEQYF
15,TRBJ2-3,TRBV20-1,CSATPLGRPGDTQYF
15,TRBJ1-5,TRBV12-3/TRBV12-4,CASSFGGGANQPQHF
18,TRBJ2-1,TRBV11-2,CASSLVPAGMKADNEQFF
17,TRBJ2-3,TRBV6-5,CASSYSSGSSSKDTQYF
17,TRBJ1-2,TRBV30,CAWSVGTRNTLLSGYTF
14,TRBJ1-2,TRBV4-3,CASSRDRGVDGYTF
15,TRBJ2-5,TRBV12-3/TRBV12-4,CASSSSGRAQETQYF
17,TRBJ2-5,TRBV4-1,CASSQTSMGGNQETQYF
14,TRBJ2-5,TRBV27,CASSQGVYQETQYF